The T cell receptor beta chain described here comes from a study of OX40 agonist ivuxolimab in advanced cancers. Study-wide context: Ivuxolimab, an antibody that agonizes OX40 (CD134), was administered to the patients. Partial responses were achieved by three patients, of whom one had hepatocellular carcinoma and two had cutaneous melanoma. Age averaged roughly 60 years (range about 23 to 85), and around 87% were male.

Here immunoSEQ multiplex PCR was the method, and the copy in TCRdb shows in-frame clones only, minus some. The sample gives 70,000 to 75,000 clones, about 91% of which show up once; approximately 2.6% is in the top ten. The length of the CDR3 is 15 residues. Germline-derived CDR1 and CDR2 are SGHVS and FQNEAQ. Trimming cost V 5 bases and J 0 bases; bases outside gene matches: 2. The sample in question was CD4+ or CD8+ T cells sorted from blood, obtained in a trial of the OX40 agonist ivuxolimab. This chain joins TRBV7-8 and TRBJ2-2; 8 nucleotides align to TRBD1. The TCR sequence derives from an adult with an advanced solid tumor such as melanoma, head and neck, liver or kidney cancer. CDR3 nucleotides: TGTGCCAGCAGCCTGACAGGGGCGAACACCGGGGAGCTGTTTTTT. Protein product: CASSLTGANTGELFF.